Each of the 5 T cell receptor beta chains below was sequenced from the same sample in a study of T cells in Graves' hyperthyroidism and ophthalmopathy. RNA transcripts yielded amplified TCR beta CDR3 regions. The TCR CDR3 first-round RT-PCR relied on the HTBI primer set. A single record per CDR3 protein comes from TCRdb applying MiXCR to the multiplex PCR reads. The sample has about 700,000 distinct CDR3 sequences; 13% to 15% are singletons. The material sequenced was blood. The receptors were gathered from a young woman with Graves' hyperthyroidism.

This clonotype has at least ten counts. The chain couples TRBV6-2 or TRBV6-3 to TRBJ2-7, with a weak D call TRBD1 (6 bases). V gave up 2 bases and J gave up 2 bases, with 13 bases separating them. Germline CDR1 reads MNHEY; CDR2 reads SVGEGT. The CDR3 loop spans 15 amino acids. The CDR3 here is CASSYQRTAPYEQYF. The CDR3 nucleotides read TGTGCCAGCAGTTACCAAAGGACAGCTCCCTACGAGCAGTACTTC.

Many counts were recorded for this clonotype. V usage is TRBV2 and J usage is TRBJ1-2; the match to TRBD1 covers 8 bases. The CDR3 covers 13 residues. CDR1 and CDR2 (germline): SNHLY, FYNNEI. Trimming cost V 6 bases and J 8 bases; bases outside gene matches: 8. The CDR3 region has the DNA TGTGCCAGCAGCGCAACGAGGGACAGGGGCTACACCTTC. Translation: CASSATRDRGYTF.

Only one count was recorded for this clonotype. V is TRBV11-2 and J is TRBJ1-2; TRBD1 matches at 8 bases. With V trimmed by 5 bases and J by 6 bases, 11 bases remained unmatched. This CDR3 contains 15 residues. CDR1 is SGHAT, CDR2 FQNNGV, per germline. The CDR3 DNA follows: TGTGCCAGCAGCCCATCAGGGGGCCCTCTCAATGGCTACACCTTC. Protein sequence: CASSPSGGPLNGYTF.

This clonotype occurred a few times. Given a much more abundant clone one base away, this may be a read error. This sequence joins TRBV2 and TRBJ2-7, with D perhaps TRBD1 or TRBD2 (5 bases each). Germline values: CDR1 SNHLY, CDR2 FYNNEI. CDR3 length equals 15 residues. V lost 6 bases to trimming and J lost 1 base, with 16 bases between them. As DNA, the CDR3 is TGTGCCAGCAGGCAGAGGGGTCCCGCGTCCTACGAGCAGTACTTC. Residues: CASRQRGPASYEQYF.

This clonotype was counted ten times or more. This chain connects TRBV28 to TRBJ2-3; TRBD2 aligns across 12 bases. Germline V gene data show CDR1 as MDHEN and CDR2 as SYDVKM. J gave up 3 bases and V 6 bases, and 7 bases lay outside the gene matches. This CDR3 has 16 amino acids. CDR3 nucleotide sequence: TGTGCCAGCAGCCCCTCTAGCGGGAGGGCGACAGATACGCAGTATTTT. Translation: CASSPSSGRATDTQYF.